What follows are 5 T cell receptor beta chains derived from one specimen sequenced in a study of T cells in Graves' hyperthyroidism and ophthalmopathy. The investigators amplified TCR beta CDR3 regions from RNA transcripts. Using the HTBI primer set, a first-round RT-PCR was run on the TCR CDR3. Each CDR3 protein is one row after TCRdb ran MiXCR on the multiplex PCR reads. This table has 350,000 to 400,000 distinct CDR3 sequences, under 20% appearing once. The material sequenced was blood. These receptor sequences come from a man younger than 35 with Graves' ophthalmopathy.

This clonotype was seen ten or more times. V and J are TRBV11-2 and TRBJ2-5; D gene unclear. The CDR3 consists of 13 residues. With 1 base removed from V and 4 bases from J, the gap between germline ends came to 7 bases. CDR1 and CDR2 from the germline V gene are SGHAT and FQNNGV. In DNA, the CDR3 is TGTGCCAGCAGCTTAGGGAAGGCAGAGACCCAGTACTTC. This translates into CASSLGKAETQYF. Drawing the rest from reference TRBV11-2 and TRBJ2-5, the complete variable domain is EAGVAQSPRYKIIEKRQSVAFWCNPISGHATLYWYQQILGQGPKLLIQFQNNGVVDDSQLPKDRFSAERLKGVDSTLKIQPAKLEDSAVYLCASSLGKAETQYFGPGTRLLVL.

This clonotype was counted many times. V and J are TRBV7-9 and TRBJ2-3, with TRBD1 as a possible D gene (5 bases). Germline CDR1 SEHNR, CDR2 FQNEAQ (reference sequence). The V end lost 4 bases, the J end lost 3 bases, and 14 bases lay between the germline ends. The CDR3 is 15 amino acids. Here the CDR3 DNA reads TGTGCCAGCAGCTCCGCAGGGTTGGAGACAGATACGCAGTATTTT. Translating gives CASSSAGLETDTQYF.

Many counts were recorded for this clonotype. This sequence joins TRBV27 and TRBJ2-7; 9 bases map to TRBD2. The CDR3 loop spans 15 amino acids. V was clipped by 2 bases and J by 4 bases; unmatched bases: 6. Germline CDR1 reads MNHEY; CDR2 reads SMNVEV (reference sequence). The CDR3 spells CASSLQPSGAYEQYF. The CDR3 coding sequence is TGTGCCAGCAGTTTACAACCTAGCGGGGCATACGAGCAGTACTTC.

The genes are TRBV3-1 and TRBJ1-5; D gene uncertain. Germline lookup yields CDR1 LGHDT and CDR2 YNNKEL (reference sequence). CDR3 length: 15 residues. V lost 4 bases, J lost 0 bases, and 10 bases lay in between. The CDR3 spells CASSRERYSNQPQHF. CDR3 coding DNA: TGTGCCAGCAGCCGGGAGAGGTATAGCAATCAGCCCCAGCATTTT.

This clonotype has only a few counts. V usage is TRBV16 and J usage is TRBJ1-2, with TRBD1 matching 7 bases. The germline gives CDR1 KGHSY, CDR2 FQNENV. The CDR3 covers 18 residues. The ends lost 4 bases at V and 2 bases at J; junction bases unmatched: 16. This chain's CDR3 is CASSLRIRRTGVNYGYTF. The CDR3, as DNA: TGTGCCAGCAGCCTAAGAATCCGACGAACAGGGGTCAACTATGGCTACACCTTC.